These 3 T cell receptor beta chains share one sample of origin, sequenced in a study of graft-versus-host responses after intestinal transplantation. Sequencing used immunoSEQ multiplex PCR; TCRdb keeps in-frame clones, though not all of them. The sample includes under 20,000 clones, approximately 86% of them seen just once. This specimen was PBMCs, taken about 240 days after intestinal transplant. These TCRs come from a human patient who received an intestinal transplant, so some T cells may come from the graft donor.

This clone was recorded only once. V usage is TRBV27 and J usage is TRBJ1-6; D not resolved. The V gene's germline CDR1 is MNHEY and CDR2 SMNVEV (reference sequence). Trimming shortened V by 6 bases and J by 9 bases, and 12 bases separated the two germline ends. The CDR3 covers 13 residues. CDR3 region: CASRSTSSSPLHF. In DNA, the CDR3 is TGTGCCAGCAGGTCGACCAGCTCTTCACCCCTCCACTTT.

This chain connects TRBV6-5 to TRBJ1-6; unclear D gene. The CDR3 contains 16 residues. V lost 4 bases and J lost 5, with 15 bases in between. Germline V gene sequence: CDR1 MNHEY, CDR2 SVGAGI. The CDR3 sequence: CASSSHIQSNNSPLHF. CDR3 bases: TGTGCCAGCAGTTCCCATATACAATCTAATAATTCACCCCTCCACTTT.

The gene calls are TRBV7-9 and TRBJ2-3, with no clear D. This CDR3 comprises 13 residues. Germline lookup yields CDR1 SEHNR and CDR2 FQNEAQ (reference sequence). The V and J ends lost 2 bases and 7 bases respectively, with 10 bases between them. In nucleotides, the CDR3 is TGTGCCAGCAGCTTATTAGGGCCTAATACGCAGTATTTT. This translates into CASSLLGPNTQYF.